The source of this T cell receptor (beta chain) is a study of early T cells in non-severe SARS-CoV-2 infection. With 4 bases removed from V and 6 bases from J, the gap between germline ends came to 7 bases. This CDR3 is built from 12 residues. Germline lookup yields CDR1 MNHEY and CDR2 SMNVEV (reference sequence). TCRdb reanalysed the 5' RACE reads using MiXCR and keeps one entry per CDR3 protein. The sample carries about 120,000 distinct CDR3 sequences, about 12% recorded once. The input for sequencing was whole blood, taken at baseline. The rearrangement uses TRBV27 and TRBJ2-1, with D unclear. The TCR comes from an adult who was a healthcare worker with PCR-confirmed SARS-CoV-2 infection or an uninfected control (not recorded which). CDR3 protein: CASSSPGNEQFF. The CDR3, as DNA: TGTGCCAGCAGTTCCCCCGGCAATGAGCAGTTCTTC.